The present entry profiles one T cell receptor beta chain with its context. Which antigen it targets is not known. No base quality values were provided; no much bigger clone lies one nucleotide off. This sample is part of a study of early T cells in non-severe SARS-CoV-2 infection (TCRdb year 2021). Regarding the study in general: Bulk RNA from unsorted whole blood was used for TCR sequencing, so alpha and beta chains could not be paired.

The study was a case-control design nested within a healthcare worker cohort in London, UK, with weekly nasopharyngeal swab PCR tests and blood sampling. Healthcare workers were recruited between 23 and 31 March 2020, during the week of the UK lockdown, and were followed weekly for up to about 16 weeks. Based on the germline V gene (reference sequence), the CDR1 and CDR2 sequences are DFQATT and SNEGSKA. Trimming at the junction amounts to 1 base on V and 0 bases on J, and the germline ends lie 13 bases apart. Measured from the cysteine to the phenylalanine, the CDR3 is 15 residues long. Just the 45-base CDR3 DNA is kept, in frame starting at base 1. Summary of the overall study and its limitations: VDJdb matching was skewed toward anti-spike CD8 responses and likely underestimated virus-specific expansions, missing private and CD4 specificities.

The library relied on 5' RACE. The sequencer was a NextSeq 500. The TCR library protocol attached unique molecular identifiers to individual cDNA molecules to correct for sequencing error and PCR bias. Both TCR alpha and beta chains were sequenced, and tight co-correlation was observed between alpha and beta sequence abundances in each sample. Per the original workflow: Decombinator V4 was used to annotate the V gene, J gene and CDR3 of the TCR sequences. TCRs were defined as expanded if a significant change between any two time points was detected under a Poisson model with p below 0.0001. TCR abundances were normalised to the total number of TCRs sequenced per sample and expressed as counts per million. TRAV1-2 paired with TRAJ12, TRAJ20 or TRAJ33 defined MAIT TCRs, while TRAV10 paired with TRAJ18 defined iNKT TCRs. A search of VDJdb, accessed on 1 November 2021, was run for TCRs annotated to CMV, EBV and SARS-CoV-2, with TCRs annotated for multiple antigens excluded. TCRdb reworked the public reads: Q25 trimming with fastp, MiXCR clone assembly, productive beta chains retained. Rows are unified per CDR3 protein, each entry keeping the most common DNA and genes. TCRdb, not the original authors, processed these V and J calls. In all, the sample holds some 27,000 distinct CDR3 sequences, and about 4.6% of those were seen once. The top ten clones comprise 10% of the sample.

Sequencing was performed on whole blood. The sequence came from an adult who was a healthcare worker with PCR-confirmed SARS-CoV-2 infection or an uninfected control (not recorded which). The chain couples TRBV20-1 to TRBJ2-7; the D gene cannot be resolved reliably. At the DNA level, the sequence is TGCAGTGCTAGAGGGGGTTTAGCCGGCTCCTACGAGCAGTACTTC. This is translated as CSARGGLAGSYEQYF.